A selection of T cell receptor beta chains follows, all from one sample in a study of cytomegalovirus exposure and HLA in healthy donors. TCRdb's table, derived via immunoSEQ multiplex PCR, lists solely in-frame clones and lacks some. The sample shows about 180,000 clones, around 77% of them seen only once. Sequenced input: PBMCs. These receptors came from a man aged 60 to 69 in good health and CMV-seronegative. The CDR3 runs from the conserved cysteine through the conserved F or W.

j_call v_call cdr3_aa
TRBJ2-5 TRBV14 CASSRTGVRRETQYF
TRBJ2-7 TRBV7-9 CASSFRGEQYF
TRBJ2-7 TRBV19 CASSTRDSYEQYF
TRBJ2-5 TRBV7-9 CASSLAAGSKETQYF
TRBJ2-5 TRBV7-2 CASSLVGTGAQETQYF
TRBJ1-4 TRBV5-1 CASSLGRMLSEKLFF
TRBJ1-1 TRBV2 CASVEGENTEAFF
TRBJ2-2 TRBV19 CASSISANTGELFF
TRBJ2-1 TRBV30 CASGGGPIEQFF
TRBJ1-1 TRBV5-1 CASSLEAGIAEAFF
TRBJ2-2 TRBV2 CASSEARGTGELFF
TRBJ2-7 TRBV7-2 CASSFKVAGGISSYEQYF
TRBJ1-5 TRBV6-1 CASSEEDRRPQNF
TRBJ1-1 TRBV29-1 CSVDFGQGFSEAFF
TRBJ1-1 TRBV5-4 CASSSPGQGALNTEAFF
TRBJ1-6 TRBV5-1 CASSPGAGGEYNSPLHF
TRBJ2-1 TRBV5-1 CASSQEVAVYNEQFF
TRBJ1-1 TRBV2 CASRERQIEAFF
TRBJ1-4 TRBV4-1 CASSQKEKGSPNEKLFF
TRBJ2-1 TRBV4-3 CASSQDSAGGRNEQFF
TRBJ1-1 TRBV23-1 CASSQTEALVNTEAFF
TRBJ1-2 TRBV28 CASSQGTVEPYGYTF
TRBJ2-5 TRBV7-9 CASSLGHRVGSEETQYF
TRBJ2-7 TRBV7-9 CASSFDSYEQYF
TRBJ1-1 TRBV5-8 CASRQVGQGRTSSEAFF
TRBJ2-2 TRBV13 CASSPRLAGETGELFF
TRBJ1-2 TRBV5-1 CASSSGQAIYGYTF
TRBJ2-7 TRBV18 CASSPNRDRVAYEQYF
TRBJ1-5 TRBV5-5 CASSLVGDSNQPQHF
TRBJ2-3 TRBV10-1 CASKGGPDTQYF
TRBJ2-3 TRBV11-2 CASSPGRGAGTDTQYF
TRBJ2-1 TRBV11-2 CASSNPPRRDTQFF
TRBJ2-5 TRBV5-4 CASSFTEETQYF
TRBJ1-2 TRBV7-9 CASSLKGLNYGYTF
TRBJ2-3 TRBV7-2 CASSLGGGRGADTQYF
TRBJ2-4 TRBV6-5 CASSSPTGAKNIQYF
TRBJ1-2 TRBV19 CASSIDDPGDSNYGYPF
TRBJ2-6 TRBV14 CASSRWGRGANVLTF
TRBJ1-1 TRBV7-9 CASSFQQGTEAFF
TRBJ1-1 TRBV28 CASTTGDTTEAFF
TRBJ1-2 TRBV5-1 CASSQESYGYTF
TRBJ2-6 TRBV19 CASKMWGVSSANVLTF
TRBJ2-7 TRBV5-4 CASSLPGQGAFEQYF
TRBJ2-6 TRBV9 CASTLSLTAGANVLTF
TRBJ1-3 TRBV28 CASSTTGGYGNTIYF
TRBJ1-6 TRBV5-1 CASSLMTVGNSPLHF